This TCR beta chain was retrieved from a study of spatial heterogeneity in lung cancer. Study-wide results and caveats: Tumor mutation count correlated with how many alpha and beta TCRs expanded intratumorally.

The germline V gene encodes CDR1 MDHEN and CDR2 SYDVKM. This CDR3 contains 15 residues. V lost 1 base, J lost 10 bases, and 14 bases lay in between. By its share, this clonotype is medium-sized. The antigen is undetermined. Because the library targeted alpha chains, this beta chain is an off-target read whose size means little. TCRdb re-called the 5' RACE reads with MiXCR, one entry per CDR3 protein. Among some 10,000 distinct CDR3 sequences listed, around 6% were seen once. Sample time point: sample taken at primary tumor resection. No cell sorting; template was whole RNA from tumor, lung tissue or PBMC.

This chain connects TRBV28 to TRBJ1-6, with D possibly matching TRBD1 (5 bases). The sample in question was lung tumor tissue, obtained at surgery. This receptor was identified in a male donor with early-stage non-small cell lung cancer. The CDR3 DNA reads as TGTGCCAGCAGTTTATTAAGGGGTACGAGGTCACCCCTCCACTTT. This sequence encodes CASSLLRGTRSPLHF.